The 5 T cell receptor beta chains given below trace back to one sample, sequenced in a study of T-cell reconstitution after alpha-beta-depleted transplantation in children (TCRdb year 2016). This specimen's treatment or condition label, per the study, means: allogeneic hematopoietic cell transplantation with graft depleted of TCRalphabeta T cells and CD19 B cells. Libraries were constructed by PCR. Instrument on record: Illumina HiSeq 2500. TCR library preparation used molecular barcoding, with unique molecular identifiers applied to normalize quantification of the TCRbeta repertoire. TCRdb ran its own pipeline on the public reads, namely fastp trimming at Q25 and MiXCR clone calling, and kept in-frame beta chains. CDR3 protein sequences are deduplicated, and each keeps its most common genes and DNA. The sample contains hundreds of thousands of distinct CDR3 sequences, 10% to 15% of them found a single time. The ten largest make up approximately 2.1% of the sample.

The input for sequencing was PBMCs, mostly from graft donor cells, taken 360 days after TCRalphabeta/CD19-depleted stem cell transplant. The receptors were sampled from a male patient aged 10 to 17 who had a stem cell transplant for acute myeloid leukemia, so the T cells may come from the graft donor.

This clonotype was recorded many times. The rearrangement links TRBV29-1 to TRBJ2-7, with a tentative D call TRBD2 (5 bases). Per germline, CDR1 SQVTM and CDR2 ANQGSEA. Trimming shortened V by 5 bases and J by 5 bases, and 22 bases separated the two germline ends. CDR3 length equals 15 residues. CDR3 residues: CSVYPQREGFHEQYF. The CDR3 DNA reads as TGCAGCGTTTACCCCCAACGGGAAGGTTTCCACGAGCAGTACTTC.

This clonotype was detected only a few times. The chain links TRBV6-4 to TRBJ2-3; 7 bases are a match to TRBD1. V lost 3 bases and J lost 0; bases outside the gene matches: 6. CDR3 length: 16 amino acids. CDR1 and CDR2 from the germline V gene are MRHNA and SNTAGT. The CDR3 region has the DNA TGTGCCAGCAGTGAAAGGGACAGTTCTAGCACAGATACGCAGTATTTT. This gives the protein CASSERDSSSTDTQYF.

The CDR3 sequence is CASGQGANEQFF. The CDR3 DNA reads TGCGCCAGCGGACAGGGGGCGAATGAGCAGTTCTTC. The rearrangement links TRBV5-1 to TRBJ2-1, with 11 bases matching TRBD1. Trimming cost V 7 bases and J 7 bases; bases outside gene matches: 1. The CDR3 spans 12 residues. CDR1 is SGHRS and CDR2 is YFSETQ in the germline V gene.

The rearrangement links TRBV7-2 to TRBJ2-7, with no clear D. The CDR3 totals 14 residues. The ends were cut back, 5 bases at V and 2 bases at J, with 13 bases in the middle. CDR1 and CDR2 (germline): SGHTA, FQGNSA. The CDR3 bases are TGTGCCAGCAGCCCCATGCACCTACCCTACGAGCAGTACTTC. This sequence encodes CASSPMHLPYEQYF.

CDR3 protein: CASSLARGDGSNYGYTF. The CDR3 DNA sequence: TGTGCCAGCAGCTTAGCCAGGGGGGACGGATCTAACTATGGCTACACCTTC. The rearrangement links TRBV7-9 to TRBJ1-2; the match to TRBD1 covers 7 bases. With V trimmed by 0 bases and J by 0 bases, 7 bases remained unmatched. The CDR3 runs 17 residues. Germline V gene sequence: CDR1 SEHNR, CDR2 FQNEAQ (reference sequence).